The 23 T cell receptor beta chains in this list originate from one sample, sequenced in a study of early stage breast cancer tumors. The protocol was immunoSEQ multiplex PCR, while the TCRdb copy is restricted to in-frame clones and leaves out a portion. The sample has approximately 75,000 clones, 80% seen once; the top ten hold about 4.8%. Sequenced sample: blood. The receptors were gathered from a person in their 40s with breast cancer.

Concerning this clone itself: The junction departs from germline at one end; a sequencing error may be responsible. CDR3 bases: TGTGCCAGCAGTGTCCCGGGACCGACGATCTTC. Protein: CASSVPGPTIF. The chain joins TRBV2 to TRBJ2-7; D is tentatively TRBD1 or TRBD2 (5 bases each). CDR3 size: 11 residues. Germline loops: CDR1 SNHLY, CDR2 FYNNEI. Filled out from reference TRBV2 and TRBJ2-7, the complete variable domain reads EPEVTQTPSHQVTQMGQEVILRCVPISNHLYFYWYRQILGQKVEFLVSFYNNEISEKSEIFDDQFSVERPDGSNFTLKIRSTKLEDSAMYFCASSVPGPTIFGPGTRLTVT.

Points on this clone: The germline gene is not matched at one end of the junction; a read error may be the cause. The chain has TRBV7-2 and TRBJ1-1; D remains ambiguous. The germline V gene has CDR1 SGHTA and CDR2 FQGNSA. This CDR3 contains 11 residues. The DNA for the CDR3 is TGTGCCAGCACCTTATACACTGAAGCTTTCTTT. Protein: CASTLYTEAFF.

This clone was seen a few times. This chain uses TRBV6-5 with TRBJ1-2; D call uncertain. This CDR3 spans 12 amino acids. CDR1 is MNHEY and CDR2 is SVGAGI in the germline V gene. The V end lost 5 bases, the J end lost 11 bases, and 15 bases lay between the germline ends. Here the CDR3 reads CASSPRLTEYTF. As DNA, the CDR3 is TGTGCCAGCAGTCCCCGACTGACTGAGTACACCTTC.

The V call is TRBV11-2, the J call TRBJ2-5, with TRBD1 identical over 7 bases. Germline CDR1 SGHAT, CDR2 FQNNGV. This CDR3 has 17 amino acids. The V and J ends lost 1 base and 1 base, in that order; junction bases with no gene match: 9. CDR3 sequence: CASSLVAGTAVQETQYF. The CDR3 nucleotides are TGTGCCAGCAGCTTAGTTGCCGGGACAGCGGTCCAAGAGACCCAGTACTTC.

To note about this clone: Within the sample, other DNA sequences also encode this same CDR3. J is TRBJ2-3 and V is TRBV2, with D unresolved. The germline gives CDR1 SNHLY, CDR2 FYNNEI. V was shortened by 4 bases and J by 6 bases, with 11 bases between the two germline ends. CDR3 length: 13 amino acids. CDR3 region: CASSGPGADTQYF. CDR3 coding DNA: TGTGCCAGCAGTGGACCCGGAGCGGATACGCAGTATTTT.

The rearrangement joins TRBV11-3 to TRBJ2-7, with no clear D. CDR3 length equals 14 residues. Germline assignment: CDR1 SGHNT and CDR2 YENEEA. Trimming pared 1 base from V and 2 bases from J, leaving 9 bases between. As DNA, the CDR3 is TGTGCCAGCAGCTTAGGTGGGGAAACCTACGAGCAGTACTTC. It yields the protein CASSLGGETYEQYF.

The V gene is TRBV27, the J gene TRBJ2-7, with unresolved D. CDR1 is MNHEY and CDR2 is SMNVEV in the germline V gene (reference sequence). V dropped 3 bases and J dropped 3 bases, with 9 bases sitting between them. CDR3 length equals 13 residues. The CDR3 DNA reads TGTGCCAGCAGTTTGGGCAGAGGCTACGAGCAGTACTTC. Its translation: CASSLGRGYEQYF.

The J gene is TRBJ1-4, the V gene TRBV5-1; D may be TRBD1 (5 bases). The germline CDR1 and CDR2 sequences are SGHRS and YFSETQ. V lost 4 bases and J 8 bases, leaving 18 bases between the germline ends. There are 15 residues in the CDR3. The CDR3 reads CASSETGLKREKLFF. In nucleotides, the CDR3 is TGCGCCAGCAGCGAAACAGGTCTCAAAAGGGAAAAACTGTTTTTT.

The CDR3 DNA is TGTGCCAGCAGCCGACCAGGGGACAATGAGCAGTTCTTC. It yields the protein CASSRPGDNEQFF. The chain has TRBV14 and TRBJ2-1; possibly TRBD1 for D (6 bases). The ends were cut back, 4 bases at V and 5 bases at J, with 9 bases in the middle. The germline V gene has CDR1 SGHDN and CDR2 FVKESK. The CDR3 has 13 residues.

The V gene is TRBV27, the J gene TRBJ2-7; D might be TRBD1 (6 bases). Germline V gives CDR1 MNHEY, CDR2 SMNVEV (reference sequence). Trimming cost V 5 bases and J 4 bases, with 12 bases left between them. This CDR3 comprises 13 residues. The CDR3 reads CASSPRTAYEQYF. The CDR3 bases are TGTGCCAGCAGTCCCAGGACAGCATACGAGCAGTACTTC.

V usage is TRBV29-1 and J usage is TRBJ2-2; 7 nucleotides agree with TRBD1. The length of the CDR3 is 12 residues. Germline V gives CDR1 SQVTM, CDR2 ANQGSEA. V shed 7 bases, J shed 4 bases, and the junction held 3 bases outside the gene matches. CDR3 DNA sequence: TGCAGCGCCCGACAGGGCACCGGGGAGCTGTTTTTT. Its translation is CSARQGTGELFF.

V usage is TRBV19 and J usage is TRBJ2-7; the match to TRBD2 covers 14 bases. The CDR3 consists of 15 residues. Germline assignment: CDR1 LNHDA and CDR2 SQIVND (reference sequence). V dropped 10 bases and J dropped 12; count of bases not matched to a gene: 17. The chain's CDR3 is CATSLQSGTSGSLYF. The CDR3 bases are TGTGCCACCTCCCTCCAATCCGGGACTAGCGGGAGTTTGTACTTC.

The chain joins TRBV28 to TRBJ1-5; maybe TRBD1 (5 bases). Trimming removed 3 bases at V and 5 bases at J, with 8 bases between. CDR1 MDHEN and CDR2 SYDVKM come from the germline V gene. This CDR3 contains 13 residues. Here the CDR3 DNA reads TGTGCCAGCAGTTTCCGGGGGGATCAGCCCCAGCATTTT. It is translated as CASSFRGDQPQHF.

The J gene is TRBJ1-1, the V gene TRBV18; TRBD1 might be the D (5 bases). In germline, CDR1 is KGHSH, CDR2 LQKENI. Trimming cost V 8 bases and J 1 base, with 11 bases left between them. This CDR3 is 13 amino acids long. The CDR3 loop is CASHQGENTEAFF. CDR3 nucleotides: TGTGCCAGCCACCAGGGAGAGAACACTGAAGCTTTCTTT.

The chain links TRBV7-9 to TRBJ2-7, with 7 bases fitting TRBD1. With V trimmed by 1 base and J by 1 base, 1 base remained unmatched. Germline CDR1 and CDR2: SEHNR and FQNEAQ (reference sequence). CDR3 length: 14 residues. CDR3 bases: TGTGCCAGCAGCTTAGTGGGACAGTCCTACGAGCAGTACTTC. Its translation is CASSLVGQSYEQYF.

The genes are TRBV20-1 and TRBJ1-2, with D possibly being TRBD1 (5 bases). Germline V CDR1 and CDR2: DFQATT, SNEGSKA (reference sequence). CDR3 length equals 10 residues. The CDR3 DNA follows: TGCCTTTTGATGGGGACTGGCTACACCTTC. Protein product: CLLMGTGYTF.

The rearrangement links TRBV7-3 to TRBJ2-7; D may be TRBD1 (6 bases). This CDR3 has 15 amino acids. Germline CDR1 SGHTA, CDR2 FQGTGA. Deletions cut 4 bases from V and 3 bases from J, with 16 bases between. CDR3 sequence reads: CASSSPRDRYYEQYF. The CDR3 DNA is TGTGCCAGCAGCTCACCCCGAGACAGGTACTACGAGCAGTACTTC.

V is TRBV14 and J is TRBJ1-1; D remains unclear. The V end lost 0 bases, the J end lost 7 bases, and 9 bases lay between the germline ends. The germline gives CDR1 SGHDN, CDR2 FVKESK. The length of the CDR3 is 13 residues. CDR3 coding DNA: TGTGCCAGCAGCCAAGATTGGGCAGTTGAAGCTTTCTTT. The encoded protein is CASSQDWAVEAFF. Supplemented by reference TRBV14 and TRBJ1-1, the full variable domain reads EAGVTQFPSHSVIEKGQTVTLRCDPISGHDNLYWYRRVMGKEIKFLLHFVKESKQDESGMPNNRFLAERTGGTYSTLKVQPAELEDSGVYFCASSQDWAVEAFFGQGTRLTVV.

This clone was picked up a small number of times. J is TRBJ2-2 and V is TRBV10-2, with D unresolved. Germline CDR1 and CDR2: WSHSY and SAAADI. Trimming took off 5 bases at V and 5 bases at J, with 6 bases between the two ends. The CDR3 sequence is 12 residues long. The CDR3 loop reads CASSPGTGELFF. CDR3 DNA: TGCGCCAGCAGTCCTGGTACCGGGGAGCTGTTTTTT.

The V and J genes are TRBV30 and TRBJ1-2; D possibly corresponds to TRBD1 (6 bases). Germline V gene data show CDR1 as GTSNPN and CDR2 as SVGIG (reference sequence). V lost 1 base, J lost 10 bases, and 16 bases lay in between. The CDR3 has 13 amino acids. CDR3 DNA sequence: TGTGCCTGGAGTGGGGACACCTTTTCGTTCTACACCTTC. Its protein is CAWSGDTFSFYTF.

The rearrangement uses TRBV19 and TRBJ2-7; the match to TRBD2 covers 10 bases. This CDR3 is 15 amino acids long. Germline V gives CDR1 LNHDA, CDR2 SQIVND (reference sequence). The J segment lost 8 bases and the V segment lost 5 bases, leaving 12 bases of the junction unmatched. CDR3 protein: CASSSKREGPPKQYF. The CDR3 nucleotides are TGTGCCAGTAGTTCTAAGCGGGAGGGCCCCCCGAAGCAGTACTTC.

The chain carries TRBV10-3 and TRBJ1-4; 7 bases map to TRBD1. Germline CDR1 is ENHRY and CDR2 is SYGVKD. This CDR3 comprises 13 residues. With 10 bases clipped from V and 5 bases from J, the junction kept 7 bases outside the gene matches. CDR3 in amino acids: CATRGENNEKLFF. DNA for the CDR3: TGTGCCACCAGGGGGGAAAACAATGAAAAACTGTTTTTT.

The rearrangement joins TRBV6-5 to TRBJ1-1; D is undetermined. Trimming shortened V by 0 bases and J by 2 bases, and 10 bases separated the two germline ends. The CDR3 is 15 residues long. Germline values: CDR1 MNHEY, CDR2 SVGAGI. CDR3 sequence reads: CASSYSGAVNTEAFF. CDR3 sequence (DNA): TGTGCCAGCAGTTACTCGGGCGCGGTTAACACTGAAGCTTTCTTT.